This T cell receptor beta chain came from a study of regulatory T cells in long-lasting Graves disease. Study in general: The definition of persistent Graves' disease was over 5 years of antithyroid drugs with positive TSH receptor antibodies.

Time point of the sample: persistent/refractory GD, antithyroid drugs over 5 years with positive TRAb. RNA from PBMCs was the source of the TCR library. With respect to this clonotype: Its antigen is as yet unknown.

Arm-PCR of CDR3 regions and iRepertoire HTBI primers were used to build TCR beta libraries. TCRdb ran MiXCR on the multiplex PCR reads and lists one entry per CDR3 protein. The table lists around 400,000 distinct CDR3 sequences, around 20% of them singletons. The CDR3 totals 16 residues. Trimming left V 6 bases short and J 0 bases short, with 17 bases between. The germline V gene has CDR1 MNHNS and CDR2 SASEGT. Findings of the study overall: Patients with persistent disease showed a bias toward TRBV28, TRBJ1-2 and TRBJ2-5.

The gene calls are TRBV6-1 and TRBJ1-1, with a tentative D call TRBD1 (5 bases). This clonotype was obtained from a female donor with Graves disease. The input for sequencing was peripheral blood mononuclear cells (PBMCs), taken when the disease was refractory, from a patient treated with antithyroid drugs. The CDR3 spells CASRRQIIGVNTEAFF. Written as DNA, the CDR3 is TGTGCCAGCAGGAGACAGATAATTGGCGTGAACACTGAAGCTTTCTTT.